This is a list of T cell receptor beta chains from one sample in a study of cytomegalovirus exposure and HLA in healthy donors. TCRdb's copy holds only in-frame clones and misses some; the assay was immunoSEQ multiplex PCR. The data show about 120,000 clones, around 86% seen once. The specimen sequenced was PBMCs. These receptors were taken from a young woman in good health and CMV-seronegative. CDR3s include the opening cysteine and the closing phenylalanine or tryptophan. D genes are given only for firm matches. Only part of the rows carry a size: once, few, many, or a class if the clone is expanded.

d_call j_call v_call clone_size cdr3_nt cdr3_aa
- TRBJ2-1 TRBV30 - TGTGCCTGGAGTGTACGGGCGGGTGGGTACAATGAGCAGTTCTTC CAWSVRAGGYNEQFF
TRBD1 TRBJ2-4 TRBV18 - TGTGCCAGCTCACCGTACAGGGGAGACAAAAACATTCAGTACTTC CASSPYRGDKNIQYF
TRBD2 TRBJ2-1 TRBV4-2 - TGTGCCAGCAGCCAAGTAGGCGGGACTACCTACAATGAGCAGTTCTTC CASSQVGGTTYNEQFF
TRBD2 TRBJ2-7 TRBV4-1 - TGCGCCAGCAGCCGACTAGCGGGCCCCTACGAGCAGTACTTC CASSRLAGPYEQYF
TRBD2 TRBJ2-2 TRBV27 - TGTGCCAGCAGTTCTAGCGGGAGTGGGACCGGGGAGCTGTTTTTT CASSSSGSGTGELFF
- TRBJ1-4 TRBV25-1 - TGTGCCAGCAGGGGGAGTACCACTAATGAAAAACTGTTTTTT CASRGSTTNEKLFF
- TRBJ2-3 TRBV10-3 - TGTGCCATCAGTGAGTCTAGCGCCACAGATACGCAGTATTTT CAISESSATDTQYF
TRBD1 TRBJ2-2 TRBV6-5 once TGTGCCAGCAGCGGGACAGACACGAACACCGGGGAGCTGTTTTTT CASSGTDTNTGELFF
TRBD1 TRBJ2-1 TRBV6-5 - TGTGCCAGCAACGGAGGACAGGGCAACTACAATGAGCAGTTCTTC CASNGGQGNYNEQFF
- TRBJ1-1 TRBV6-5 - TGTGCCAGCAGTTACCTGGGGGGTAAGACTGAGGCTTTCTTT CASSYLGGKTEAFF
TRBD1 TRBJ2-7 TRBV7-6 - TGTGCCAGCAGCCTCAGACGGGACAGAGCCTACGAGCAGTACTTC CASSLRRDRAYEQYF
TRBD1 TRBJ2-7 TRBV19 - TGTGCCAGTAGTCCTACCCGGGACAGGGGGTTCTACGAGCAGTACTTC CASSPTRDRGFYEQYF
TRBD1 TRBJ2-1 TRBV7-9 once TGTTCCAGCAGCTCAGGGGACAGCCCGAGTTGGTTCTTC CSSSSGDSPSWFF
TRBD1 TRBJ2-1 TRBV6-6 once TGTGCCAGCAGTGCCGGGGACAGGGGCTCCTACAATGAGCAGTTCTTC CASSAGDRGSYNEQFF
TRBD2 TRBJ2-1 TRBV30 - TGTGCCTGGAAGGTTCTAGCGGGCCCCCGTTGGTCCTACAATGAGCAGTTCTTC CAWKVLAGPRWSYNEQFF
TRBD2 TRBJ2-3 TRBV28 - TGTGCCAGCAGTTTACCGGCTAGCGGGAGCCTCTTCACAGATACGCAGTATTTT CASSLPASGSLFTDTQYF
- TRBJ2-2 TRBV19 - TGTGCCAGCTCAACACGAGGGTCGAACACCGGGGAGCTGTTTTTT CASSTRGSNTGELFF
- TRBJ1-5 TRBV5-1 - TGCGCCAGCAGCTTGGCCGGAATGGGAGAGCCCCAGCATTTT CASSLAGMGEPQHF
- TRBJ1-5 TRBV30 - TGTGCCTGGAGTGTTGGGGGGGTGAGCAATCAGCCCCAGCATTTT CAWSVGGVSNQPQHF
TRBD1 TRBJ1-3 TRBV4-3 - TGCGCCAGCAGCGAGTCGACAGGGTCTGGAAACACCATATATTTT CASSESTGSGNTIYF
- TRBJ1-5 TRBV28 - TGTGCCAGCAGATACCTAACAGGGAGCGGTCAGCCCCAGCATTTT CASRYLTGSGQPQHF
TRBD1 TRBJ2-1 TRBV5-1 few TGCGCCAGCAGCCCGGGACAGTTAAACAATGAGCAGTTCTTC CASSPGQLNNEQFF
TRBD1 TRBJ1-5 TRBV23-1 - TGCGCCGGCTACAGGGGTCAGCCCCAGCATTTT CAGYRGQPQHF
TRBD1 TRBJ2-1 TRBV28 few TGTGCCAGCAGTGCCGACAGGGAATCCTACAATGAGCAGTTCTTC CASSADRESYNEQFF
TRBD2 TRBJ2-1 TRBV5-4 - TGTGCCAGCAGCTTGAGGGCTAGCGGGAGTAATGAGCAGTTCTTC CASSLRASGSNEQFF
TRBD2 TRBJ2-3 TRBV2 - TGTGCCAGCAGTGAAGGGGCGGGAGTAGGAGATACGCAGTATTTT CASSEGAGVGDTQYF
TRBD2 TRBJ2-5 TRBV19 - TGTGCCAGTAGTGGGGGACTAGCGGAAGAGACCCAGTACTTC CASSGGLAEETQYF
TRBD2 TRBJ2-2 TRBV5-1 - TGCGCCAGCAGCTTGGCACTAGCGGGACCTACCGGGGAGCTGTTTTTT CASSLALAGPTGELFF
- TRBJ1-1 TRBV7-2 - TGTGCCAGCAGCCTCACAGGTGGTGAAGCTTTCTTT CASSLTGGEAFF
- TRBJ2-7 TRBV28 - TGTGCCAGCACCTTAGGGGGTCCGTCGGGGTCCTACGAGCAGTACTTC CASTLGGPSGSYEQYF
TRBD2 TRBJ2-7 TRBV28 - TGTGCCAGCGGCCCGGGGGGATACGAGCAGTACTTC CASGPGGYEQYF
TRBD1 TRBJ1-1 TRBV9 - TGTGCCAGCAGCGTAGGACAGGGACGTGAAGCTTTCTTT CASSVGQGREAFF
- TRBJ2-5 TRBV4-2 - TGTGCCAGCAGTAGCCTAGATCCACGAGAGACCCAGTACTTC CASSSLDPRETQYF
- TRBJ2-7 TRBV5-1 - TGCGCCAGCAGCTTGGACGGGCAGGGGAATGTGTACTTC CASSLDGQGNVYF
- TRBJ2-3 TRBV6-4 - TGTGCCACAGGGTTTAGGGCAGATACGCAGTATTTT CATGFRADTQYF
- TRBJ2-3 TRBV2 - TGTGCCAGCAGTGGCTCCCTAGGGGATGTCACAGATACGCAGTATTTT CASSGSLGDVTDTQYF
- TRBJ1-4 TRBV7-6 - TGTGCCAGCAGCTTAACAGGGTTGAGGAATGAAAAACTGTTTTTT CASSLTGLRNEKLFF
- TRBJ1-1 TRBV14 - TGTGCCAGCAGGGTCGACAGGTCTCCCACTGAAGCTTTCTTT CASRVDRSPTEAFF
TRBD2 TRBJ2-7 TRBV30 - TGTGCCTGGAGTCCACTAGCGGGAGGGGGGGAGCAGTACTTC CAWSPLAGGGEQYF
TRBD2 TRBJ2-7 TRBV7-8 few TGTGCCAGCAGCTTAGGGAGCGGGGGTAGCTCCTACGAGCAGTACTTC CASSLGSGGSSYEQYF
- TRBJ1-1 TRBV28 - TGTGCCAGCAGTTTTCGGGTACTCCAAAACACTGAAGCTTTCTTT CASSFRVLQNTEAFF
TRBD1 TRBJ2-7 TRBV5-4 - TGTGCCAGCAGCGGGACAGACCACGAGCAGTACTTC CASSGTDHEQYF
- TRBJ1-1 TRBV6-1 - TGTGCCAGCAGTGAAATCCCAGCGTTGAACACTGAAGCTTTCTTT CASSEIPALNTEAFF
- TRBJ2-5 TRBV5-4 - TGTGCCAGCAGCTTGGGACAAAAAGAAGAGACCCAGTACTTC CASSLGQKEETQYF
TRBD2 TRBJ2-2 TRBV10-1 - TGCGCCAGCAGTGGAGGTGCGGGAGCGGACGGGGAGCTGTTTTTT CASSGGAGADGELFF
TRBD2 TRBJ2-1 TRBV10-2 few TGCGCCAGCTCCGGTATAGCGGGAATCAATGAGCAGTTCTTC CASSGIAGINEQFF
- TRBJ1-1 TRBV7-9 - TGTTCCAGCAGCTTAGCGCGCTTTGGGAACACTGAAGCTTTCTTT CSSSLARFGNTEAFF
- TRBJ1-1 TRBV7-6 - TGTGCCAGCAGCCTCTACACGGGCACTGAAGCTTTCTTT CASSLYTGTEAFF